This TCR beta chain is from a study of human T cells and chemical hapten exposure. Looking at the study overall: The variation in per-sample TCR yields arose mainly from small differences in pooled library volumes. Study-wide results and caveats: There was no change with DPC sensitization in TCRs above 1 in 1000 frequency.

Whole blood that had not been fractionated was the source of extracted total RNA. Within the library, unique molecular identifiers were attached to each individual cDNA molecule. MiXCR was run by TCRdb on the reads, yielding one entry per CDR3 protein. Of 95,000 to 150,000 distinct CDR3 sequences in the sample, over 7% were seen once. Germline V gene lookup returns CDR1 SEHNR and CDR2 FQNEAQ (reference sequence). This CDR3 has 17 amino acids. V lost 5 bases, J lost 4 bases, and 22 bases lay in between. A word on this clonotype: Its target is unknown.

This TCR was recovered from a human donor in good health. Some clones in this sample may be carry-over from other donors' samples. V usage is TRBV7-9 and J usage is TRBJ2-3; D might be TRBD2 (6 bases). The sequenced sample was whole blood. The CDR3 bases are TGTGCCAGCAGCGAACTACCGGGAGAATTAAGCGCAGATACGCAGTATTTT. It specifies CASSELPGELSADTQYF.